The sequence of this T cell receptor (beta chain) was determined in a study of T cells after yellow fever vaccination. Whole-study findings and limits: Subsequent booster samples again held most clones from primary vaccination (96% CD4, over 80% CD8). Faster peaking, at day 5 versus 15, marked a secondary response that was weaker. Any FACS-sorted repertoire could hold abundant clonotypes that contaminate it from the bulk population.

With regard to this clonotype: What it recognizes is unknown.

CDR3 length: 15 residues. The V gene's germline CDR1 is SGHRS and CDR2 YFSETQ. V lost 3 bases to trimming and J lost 2 bases; unmatched junction nucleotides: 6. Generation of TCR cDNA used 5'RACE template switching (which added a universal primer site and UMIs). TCRdb recomputed calls from the 5' RACE reads with MiXCR, one row per CDR3 protein. The table shows roughly 520,000 distinct CDR3 sequences, with roughly a fifth occurring only once. Sequenced here: PBMCs, sampled less than 25 days after the first yellow fever vaccination. The J gene is TRBJ2-7, the V gene TRBV5-1, with TRBD2 identical over 9 bases. The origin of this receptor is a man between 18 and 29 years old who received the YFV17D yellow fever vaccine. DNA for the CDR3: TGCGCCAGCAGCTCGTATGCGGGGGGGCCCTACGAGCAGTACTTC. It encodes CASSSYAGGPYEQYF.